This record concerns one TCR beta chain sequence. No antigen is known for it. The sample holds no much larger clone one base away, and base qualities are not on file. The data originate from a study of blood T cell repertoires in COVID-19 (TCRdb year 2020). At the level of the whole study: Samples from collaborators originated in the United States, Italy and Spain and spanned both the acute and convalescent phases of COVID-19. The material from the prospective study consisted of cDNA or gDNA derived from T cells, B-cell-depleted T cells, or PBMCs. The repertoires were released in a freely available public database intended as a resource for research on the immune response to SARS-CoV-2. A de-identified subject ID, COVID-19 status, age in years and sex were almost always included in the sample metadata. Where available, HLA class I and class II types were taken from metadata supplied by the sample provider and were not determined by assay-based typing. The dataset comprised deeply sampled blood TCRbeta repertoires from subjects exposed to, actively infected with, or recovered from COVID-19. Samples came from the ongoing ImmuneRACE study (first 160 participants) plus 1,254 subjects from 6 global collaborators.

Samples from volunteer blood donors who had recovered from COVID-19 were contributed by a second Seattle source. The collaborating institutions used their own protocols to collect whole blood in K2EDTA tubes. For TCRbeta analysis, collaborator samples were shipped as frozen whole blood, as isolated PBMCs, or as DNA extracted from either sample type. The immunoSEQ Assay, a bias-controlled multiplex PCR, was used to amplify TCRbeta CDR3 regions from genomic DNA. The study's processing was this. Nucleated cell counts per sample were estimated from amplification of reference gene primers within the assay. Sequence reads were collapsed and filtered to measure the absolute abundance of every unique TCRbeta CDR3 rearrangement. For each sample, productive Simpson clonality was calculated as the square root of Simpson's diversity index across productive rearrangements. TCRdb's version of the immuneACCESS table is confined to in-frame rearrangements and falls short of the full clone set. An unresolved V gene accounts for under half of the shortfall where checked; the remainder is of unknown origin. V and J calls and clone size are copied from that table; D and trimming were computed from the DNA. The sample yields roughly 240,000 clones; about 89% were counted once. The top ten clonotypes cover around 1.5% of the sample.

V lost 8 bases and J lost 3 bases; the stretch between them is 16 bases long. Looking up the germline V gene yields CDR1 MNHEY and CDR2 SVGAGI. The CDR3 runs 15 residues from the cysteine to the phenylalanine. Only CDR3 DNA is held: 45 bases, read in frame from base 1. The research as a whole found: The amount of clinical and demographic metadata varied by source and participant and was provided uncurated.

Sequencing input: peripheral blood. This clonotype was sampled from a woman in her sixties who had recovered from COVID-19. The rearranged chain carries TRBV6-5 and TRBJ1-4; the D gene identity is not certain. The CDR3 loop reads CASLSITAANEKLFF. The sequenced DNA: TGTGCCAGCTTGTCAATCACCGCGGCTAATGAAAAACTGTTTTTT.